This T cell receptor beta chain came from a study of blood T cell repertoires in COVID-19. The wider study: From the United States, Italy and Spain came samples of acute and convalescent COVID-19. PBMCs, B-cell-depleted T cells, or T cells provided the cDNA or gDNA that made up the material.

In the original workflow: Estimation of nucleated cell counts was performed using reference gene primer amplification. The protocol was immunoSEQ multiplex PCR, while the TCRdb copy is restricted to in-frame clones and leaves out a portion. That table gives V, J and clone size, and the DNA gave D and trimming. This table holds fewer than 150,000 clones, 85% found once. With V trimmed by 2 bases and J by 7 bases, 10 bases remained unmatched. The CDR3 covers 15 residues. The germline V gene has CDR1 MNHEY and CDR2 SVGEGT. Source material: peripheral blood. J is TRBJ2-7 and V is TRBV6-2 or TRBV6-3; 8 positions match TRBD1. The source of this sequence is a human donor in a cohort sampled during active COVID-19. CDR3 loop: CASSYNDRGLGEQYF. Here the CDR3 DNA reads TGTGCCAGCAGTTACAACGACAGGGGTCTGGGGGAGCAGTACTTC.